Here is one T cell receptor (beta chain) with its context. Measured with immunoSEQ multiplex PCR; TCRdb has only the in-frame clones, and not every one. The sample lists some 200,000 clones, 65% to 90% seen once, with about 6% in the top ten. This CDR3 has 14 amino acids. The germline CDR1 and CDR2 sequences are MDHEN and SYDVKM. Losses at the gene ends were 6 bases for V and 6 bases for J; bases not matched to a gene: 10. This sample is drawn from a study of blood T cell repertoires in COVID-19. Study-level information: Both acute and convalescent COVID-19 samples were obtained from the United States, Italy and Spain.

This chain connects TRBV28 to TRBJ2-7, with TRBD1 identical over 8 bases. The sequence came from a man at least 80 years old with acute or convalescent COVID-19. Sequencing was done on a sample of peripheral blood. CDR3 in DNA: TGTGCCAGCAGCCCTCCCGACAGGGGAGGCGAGCAGTACTTC. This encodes CASSPPDRGGEQYF.